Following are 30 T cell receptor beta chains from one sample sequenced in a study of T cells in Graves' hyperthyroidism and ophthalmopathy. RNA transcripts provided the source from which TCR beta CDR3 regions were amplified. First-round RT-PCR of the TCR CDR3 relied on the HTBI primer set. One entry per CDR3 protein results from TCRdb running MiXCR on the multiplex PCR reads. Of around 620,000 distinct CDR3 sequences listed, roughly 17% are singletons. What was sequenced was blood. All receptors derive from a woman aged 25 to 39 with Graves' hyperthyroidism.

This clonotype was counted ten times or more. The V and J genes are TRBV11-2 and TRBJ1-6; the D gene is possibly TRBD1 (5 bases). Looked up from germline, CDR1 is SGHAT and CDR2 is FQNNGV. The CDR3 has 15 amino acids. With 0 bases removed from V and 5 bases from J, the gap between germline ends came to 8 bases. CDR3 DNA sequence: TGTGCCAGCAGCTTAGATGCAGGGAATAATTCACCCCTCCACTTT. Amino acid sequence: CASSLDAGNNSPLHF.

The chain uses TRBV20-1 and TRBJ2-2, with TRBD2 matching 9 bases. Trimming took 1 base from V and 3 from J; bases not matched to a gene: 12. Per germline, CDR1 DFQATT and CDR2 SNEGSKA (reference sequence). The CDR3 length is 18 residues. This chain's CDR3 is CSARGNPLAGTYTGELFF. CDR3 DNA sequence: TGCAGTGCTAGAGGCAATCCTCTAGCGGGGACATACACCGGGGAGCTGTTTTTT.

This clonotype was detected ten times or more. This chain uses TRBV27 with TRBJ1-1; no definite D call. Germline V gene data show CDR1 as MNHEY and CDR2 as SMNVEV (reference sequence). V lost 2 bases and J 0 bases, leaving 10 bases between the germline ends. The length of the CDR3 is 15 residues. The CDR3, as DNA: TGTGCCAGCAGTTTAGGGGTAGGACTGAACACTGAAGCTTTCTTT. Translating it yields CASSLGVGLNTEAFF.

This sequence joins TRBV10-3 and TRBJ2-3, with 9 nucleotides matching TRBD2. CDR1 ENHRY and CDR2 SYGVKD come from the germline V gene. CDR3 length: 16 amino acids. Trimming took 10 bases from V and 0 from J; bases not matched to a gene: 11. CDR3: CASSHPAGGSTDTQYF. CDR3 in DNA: TGTGCCAGCAGCCACCCGGCGGGAGGGAGCACAGATACGCAGTATTTT.

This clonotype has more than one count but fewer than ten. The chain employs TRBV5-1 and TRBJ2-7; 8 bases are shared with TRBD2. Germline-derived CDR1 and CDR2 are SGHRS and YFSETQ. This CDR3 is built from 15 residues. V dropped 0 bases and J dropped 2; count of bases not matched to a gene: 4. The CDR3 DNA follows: TGCGCCAGCAGCTTGGTTTCTAGCGGGCCCTACGAGCAGTACTTC. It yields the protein CASSLVSSGPYEQYF.

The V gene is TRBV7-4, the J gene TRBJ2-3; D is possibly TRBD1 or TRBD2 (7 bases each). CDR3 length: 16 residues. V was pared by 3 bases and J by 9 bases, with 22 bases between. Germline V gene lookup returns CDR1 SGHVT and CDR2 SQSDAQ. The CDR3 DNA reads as TGTGCCAGCAGCTTCAGGGGGGGCCAGGTGCACCCAACGCAGTATTTT. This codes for CASSFRGGQVHPTQYF.

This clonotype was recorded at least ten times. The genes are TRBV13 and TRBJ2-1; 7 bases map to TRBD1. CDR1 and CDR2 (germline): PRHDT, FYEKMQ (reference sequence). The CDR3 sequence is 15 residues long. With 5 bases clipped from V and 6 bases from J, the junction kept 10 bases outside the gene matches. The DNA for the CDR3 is TGTGCCAGCAGCCCAGCCGACAGGGTATCCAATGAGCAGTTCTTC. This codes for CASSPADRVSNEQFF. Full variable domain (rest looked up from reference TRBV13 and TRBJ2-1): AAGVIQSPRHLIKEKRETATLKCYPIPRHDTVYWYQQGPGQDPQFLISFYEKMQSDKGSIPDRFSAQQFSDYHSELNMSSLELGDSALYFCASSPADRVSNEQFFGPGTRLTVL.

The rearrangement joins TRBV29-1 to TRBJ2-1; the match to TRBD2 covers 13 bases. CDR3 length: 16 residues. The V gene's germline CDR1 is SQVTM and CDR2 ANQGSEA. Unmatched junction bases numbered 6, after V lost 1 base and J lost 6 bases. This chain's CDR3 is CSVEGTSGSPANEQFF. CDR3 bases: TGCAGCGTTGAAGGGACTAGCGGGAGCCCTGCCAATGAGCAGTTCTTC.

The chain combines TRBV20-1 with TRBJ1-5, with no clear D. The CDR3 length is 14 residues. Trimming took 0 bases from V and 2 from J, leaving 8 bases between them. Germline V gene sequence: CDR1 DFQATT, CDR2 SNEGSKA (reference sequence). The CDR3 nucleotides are TGCAGTGCTAGAGATTTGGATGGCAATCAGCCCCAGCATTTT. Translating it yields CSARDLDGNQPQHF.

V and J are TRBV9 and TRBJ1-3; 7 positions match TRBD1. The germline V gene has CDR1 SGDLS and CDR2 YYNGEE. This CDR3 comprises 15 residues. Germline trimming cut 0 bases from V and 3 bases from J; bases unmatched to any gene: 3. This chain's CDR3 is CASSVAQGGGNTIYF. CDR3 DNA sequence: TGTGCCAGCAGCGTAGCCCAGGGGGGTGGAAACACCATATATTTT.

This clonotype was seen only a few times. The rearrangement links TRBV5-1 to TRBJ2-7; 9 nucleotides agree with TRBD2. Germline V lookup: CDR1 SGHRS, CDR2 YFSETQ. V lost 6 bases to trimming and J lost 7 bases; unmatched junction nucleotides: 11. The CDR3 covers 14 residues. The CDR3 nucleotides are TGCGCCAGCAACATGCGGGGCGGGAGGGAAGAGCAGTACTTC. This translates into CASNMRGGREEQYF.

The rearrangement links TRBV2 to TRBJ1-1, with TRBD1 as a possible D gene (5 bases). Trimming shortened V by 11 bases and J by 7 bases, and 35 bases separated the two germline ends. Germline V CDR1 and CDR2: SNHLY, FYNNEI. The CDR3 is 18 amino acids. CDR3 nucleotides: TGTGCCCCCAGTGGGGAAAGGGTCGGGACCCATCTCATTGATGAAGCTTTCTTT. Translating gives CAPSGERVGTHLIDEAFF.

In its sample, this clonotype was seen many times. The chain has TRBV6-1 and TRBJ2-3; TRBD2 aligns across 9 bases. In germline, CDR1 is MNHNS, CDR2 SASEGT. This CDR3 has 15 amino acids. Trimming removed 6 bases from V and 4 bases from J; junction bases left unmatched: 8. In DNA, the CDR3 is TGTGCCAGCAGCGACGGGGCGGGAGGGCCAGATACGCAGTATTTT. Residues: CASSDGAGGPDTQYF.

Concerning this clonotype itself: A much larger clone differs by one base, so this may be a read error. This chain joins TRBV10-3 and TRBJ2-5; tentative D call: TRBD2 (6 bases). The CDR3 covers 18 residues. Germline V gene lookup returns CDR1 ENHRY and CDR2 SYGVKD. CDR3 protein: CATSEPDPYLAFQETQYF. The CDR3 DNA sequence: TGTGCCACCAGTGAGCCGGACCCTTACCTAGCGTTCCAAGAGACCCAGTACTTC.

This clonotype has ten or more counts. The CDR3 DNA reads as TGTGCCAGCAGCACCCGCCTGGGGACGGCTAACCAAGAGACCCAGTACTTC. Translation: CASSTRLGTANQETQYF. The gene calls are TRBV7-9 and TRBJ2-5; tentatively, D is TRBD1 or TRBD2 (5 bases each). The V end was cut by 5 bases, the J end by 0 bases, with 19 bases between. Germline V gene lookup returns CDR1 SEHNR and CDR2 FQNEAQ (reference sequence). CDR3 length: 17 residues.

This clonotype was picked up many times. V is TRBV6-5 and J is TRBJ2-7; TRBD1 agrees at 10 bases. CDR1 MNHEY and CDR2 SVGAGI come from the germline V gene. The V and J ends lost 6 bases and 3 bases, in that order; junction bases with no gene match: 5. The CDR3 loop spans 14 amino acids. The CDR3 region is CASRARDRGYEQYF. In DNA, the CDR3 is TGTGCCAGCAGAGCCCGGGACAGGGGCTACGAGCAGTACTTC.

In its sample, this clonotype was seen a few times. The CDR3 is CASSVTEGPTNTGELFF. In DNA form, the CDR3 reads TGTGCCAGCAGCGTCACCGAGGGGCCTACGAACACCGGGGAGCTGTTTTTT. V is TRBV9 and J is TRBJ2-2; D assignment may be TRBD1 or TRBD2 (5 bases each). Germline V lookup: CDR1 SGDLS, CDR2 YYNGEE. The CDR3 is 17 residues long. Trimming shortened V by 2 bases and J by 0 bases, and 14 bases separated the two germline ends.

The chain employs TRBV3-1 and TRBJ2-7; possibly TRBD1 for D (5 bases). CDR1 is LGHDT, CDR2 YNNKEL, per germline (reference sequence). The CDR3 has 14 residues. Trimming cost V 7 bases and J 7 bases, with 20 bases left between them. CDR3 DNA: TGTGCCAGCACGTTTTCCAGGGCATTTGGGGAGCAGTACTTC. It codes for CASTFSRAFGEQYF.

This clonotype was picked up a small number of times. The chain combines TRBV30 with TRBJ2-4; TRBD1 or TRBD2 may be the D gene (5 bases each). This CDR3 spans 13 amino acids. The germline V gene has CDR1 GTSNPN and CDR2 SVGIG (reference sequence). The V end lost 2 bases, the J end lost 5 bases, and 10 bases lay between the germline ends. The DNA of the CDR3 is TGTGCCTGGAGTACAGGAGGCGAAAACATTCAGTACTTC. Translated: CAWSTGGENIQYF.

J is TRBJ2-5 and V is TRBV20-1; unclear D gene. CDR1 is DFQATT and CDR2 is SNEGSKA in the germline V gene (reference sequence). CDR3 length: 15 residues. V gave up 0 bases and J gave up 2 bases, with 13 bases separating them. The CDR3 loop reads CSARDIKHVQETQYF. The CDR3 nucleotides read TGCAGTGCTAGAGATATCAAGCACGTGCAAGAGACCCAGTACTTC.

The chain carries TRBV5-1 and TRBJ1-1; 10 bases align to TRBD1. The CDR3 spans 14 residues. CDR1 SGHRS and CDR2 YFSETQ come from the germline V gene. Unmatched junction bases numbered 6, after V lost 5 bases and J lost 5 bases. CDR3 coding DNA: TGCGCCAGCAGTGAAGCGGACAGGGGGACTGAAGCTTTCTTT. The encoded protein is CASSEADRGTEAFF.

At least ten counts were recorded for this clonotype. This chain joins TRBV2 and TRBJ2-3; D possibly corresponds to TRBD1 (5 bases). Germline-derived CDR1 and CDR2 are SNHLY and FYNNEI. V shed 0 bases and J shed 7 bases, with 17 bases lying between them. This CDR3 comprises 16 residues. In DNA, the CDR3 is TGTGCCAGCAGTGAAGCGGGGCGTCTTTCGAGCCATACGCAGTATTTT. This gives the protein CASSEAGRLSSHTQYF.

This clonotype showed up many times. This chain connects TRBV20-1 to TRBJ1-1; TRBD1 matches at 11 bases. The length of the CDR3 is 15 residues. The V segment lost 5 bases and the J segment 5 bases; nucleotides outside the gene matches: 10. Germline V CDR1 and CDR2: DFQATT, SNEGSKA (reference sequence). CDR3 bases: TGCAGTGCTGGCGGGACAGGGGGAAGTGGGACTGAAGCTTTCTTT. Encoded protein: CSAGGTGGSGTEAFF.

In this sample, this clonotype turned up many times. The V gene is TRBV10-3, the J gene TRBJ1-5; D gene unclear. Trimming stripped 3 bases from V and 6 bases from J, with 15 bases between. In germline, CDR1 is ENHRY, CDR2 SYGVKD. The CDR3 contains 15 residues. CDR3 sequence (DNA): TGTGCCATCAGTGATTCTGGAGTTGGTAGTCAGCCCCAGCATTTT. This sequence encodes CAISDSGVGSQPQHF.

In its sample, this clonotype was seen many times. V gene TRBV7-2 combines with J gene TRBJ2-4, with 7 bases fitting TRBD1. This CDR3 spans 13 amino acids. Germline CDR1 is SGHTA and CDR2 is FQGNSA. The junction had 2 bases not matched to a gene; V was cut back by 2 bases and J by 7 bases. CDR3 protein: CASSLSRGNIQYF. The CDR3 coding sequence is TGTGCCAGCAGCTTAAGCAGGGGGAACATTCAGTACTTC.

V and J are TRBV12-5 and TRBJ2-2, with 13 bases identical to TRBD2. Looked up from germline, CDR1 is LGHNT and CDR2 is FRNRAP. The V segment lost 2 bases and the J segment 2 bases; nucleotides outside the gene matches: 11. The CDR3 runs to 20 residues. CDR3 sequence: CASGLPLELAGGPNTGELFF. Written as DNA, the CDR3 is TGTGCTAGTGGTTTGCCCCTAGAACTAGCGGGAGGGCCCAACACCGGGGAGCTGTTTTTT.

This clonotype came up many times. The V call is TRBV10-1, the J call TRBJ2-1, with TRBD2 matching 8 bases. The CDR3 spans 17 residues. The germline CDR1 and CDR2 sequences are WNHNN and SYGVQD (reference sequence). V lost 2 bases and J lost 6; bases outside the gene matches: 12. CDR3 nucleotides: TGCGCCAGCAGTGAGAGAGTAGCGGGGTTGAGGGGCAATGAGCAGTTCTTC. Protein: CASSERVAGLRGNEQFF.

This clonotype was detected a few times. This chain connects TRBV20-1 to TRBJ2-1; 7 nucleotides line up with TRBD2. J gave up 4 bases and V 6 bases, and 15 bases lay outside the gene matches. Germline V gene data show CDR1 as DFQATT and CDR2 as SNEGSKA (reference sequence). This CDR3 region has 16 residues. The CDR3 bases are TGCAGTGCCCAGAACGGGGCTAGCGGATTTTACAATGAGCAGTTCTTC. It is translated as CSAQNGASGFYNEQFF.

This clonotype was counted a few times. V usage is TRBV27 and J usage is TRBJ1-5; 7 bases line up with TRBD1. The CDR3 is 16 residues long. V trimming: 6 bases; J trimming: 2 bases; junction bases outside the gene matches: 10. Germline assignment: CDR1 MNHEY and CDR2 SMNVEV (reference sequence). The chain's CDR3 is CASRSRGRRGNQPQHF. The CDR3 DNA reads TGTGCCAGCAGATCTAGGGGGCGCCGGGGCAATCAGCCCCAGCATTTT.

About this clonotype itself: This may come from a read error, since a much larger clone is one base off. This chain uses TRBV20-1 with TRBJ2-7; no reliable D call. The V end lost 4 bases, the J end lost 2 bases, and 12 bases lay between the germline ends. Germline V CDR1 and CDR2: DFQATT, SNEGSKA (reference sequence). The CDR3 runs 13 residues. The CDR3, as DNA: TGCAGTGCTACCAGGCCTCGAACCTACGAGCAGTACTTC. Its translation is CSATRPRTYEQYF.